This T cell receptor (beta chain) was retrieved from a study of blood T cell repertoires in COVID-19 (dated by TCRdb to about 2020). Some background on the complete study: The collaborator samples originated in the United States, Italy and Spain and spanned the acute and convalescent phases of COVID-19. The prospective study material was composed of cDNA or gDNA derived from T cells, B-cell-depleted T cells, or PBMCs. The repertoires were made available in a free public database intended to serve as a resource for research on the immune response to SARS-CoV-2. Subjects who had been exposed to COVID-19, were actively infected with it, or had recovered from it provided the deeply sampled blood TCRbeta repertoires that made up the dataset. Where HLA class I and class II types were available, the types were taken from metadata supplied by the sample provider, not from assay-based typing. The sample metadata nearly always contained a de-identified subject ID, COVID-19 status, age in years and sex. Samples came from the ongoing ImmuneRACE study (first 160 participants) plus 1,254 subjects from 6 global collaborators.

The paper as a whole reports these results and caveats: Clinical and demographic metadata were provided uncurated, with the amount varying by source and participant.

Note on this clone: The specificity of this receptor is unknown. Per-base qualities were not stored, and no clone one base away is much larger.

The germline V gene encodes CDR1 SNHLY and CDR2 FYNNEI. The CDR3 numbers 15 residues from cysteine through phenylalanine. The read is trimmed to its CDR3 DNA, 45 bases read in frame from base 1. Trimmed from V: 5 bases; trimmed from J: 9 bases; junction bases lacking a gene match: 8. Whole blood was collected in K2EDTA tubes by collaborating institutions according to the institutions' own protocols. Collaborator samples were shipped for TCRbeta analysis as frozen whole blood, isolated PBMCs, or DNA extracted from either sample type. TCRbeta CDR3 regions were amplified from genomic DNA by means of the immunoSEQ Assay, a bias-controlled multiplex PCR. The authors' pipeline ran thus. The number of nucleated cells in each sample was estimated by amplification of reference gene primers within the assay. To quantify the absolute abundance of each unique TCRbeta CDR3 rearrangement, sequence reads were collapsed and filtered. For each sample, productive Simpson clonality was calculated as the square root of Simpson's diversity index over productive rearrangements. TCRdb mirrors the immuneACCESS table, restricted to in-frame sequences. Some clones are absent from its copies; in checked studies, under half trace to an unresolved V gene, and the reason for the others is unknown. V and J calls and clone size are those listed in that table; D and trimming were worked out from the DNA. For this sample the table gives about 70,000 clones, of which 79% were detected only once. The ten largest clones add up to around 5.9% of the sample.

Sequenced sample: peripheral blood. The rearranged chain carries TRBV2 and TRBJ1-6; 9 bases in between match TRBD1. The receptor's source is a woman aged 60-70 years with acute or convalescent COVID-19. The CDR3 has the sequence CASSPTQGAGSPLHF. Read as DNA, the sequence is TGTGCCAGCAGTCCAACACAGGGGGCCGGTTCACCCCTCCACTTT.